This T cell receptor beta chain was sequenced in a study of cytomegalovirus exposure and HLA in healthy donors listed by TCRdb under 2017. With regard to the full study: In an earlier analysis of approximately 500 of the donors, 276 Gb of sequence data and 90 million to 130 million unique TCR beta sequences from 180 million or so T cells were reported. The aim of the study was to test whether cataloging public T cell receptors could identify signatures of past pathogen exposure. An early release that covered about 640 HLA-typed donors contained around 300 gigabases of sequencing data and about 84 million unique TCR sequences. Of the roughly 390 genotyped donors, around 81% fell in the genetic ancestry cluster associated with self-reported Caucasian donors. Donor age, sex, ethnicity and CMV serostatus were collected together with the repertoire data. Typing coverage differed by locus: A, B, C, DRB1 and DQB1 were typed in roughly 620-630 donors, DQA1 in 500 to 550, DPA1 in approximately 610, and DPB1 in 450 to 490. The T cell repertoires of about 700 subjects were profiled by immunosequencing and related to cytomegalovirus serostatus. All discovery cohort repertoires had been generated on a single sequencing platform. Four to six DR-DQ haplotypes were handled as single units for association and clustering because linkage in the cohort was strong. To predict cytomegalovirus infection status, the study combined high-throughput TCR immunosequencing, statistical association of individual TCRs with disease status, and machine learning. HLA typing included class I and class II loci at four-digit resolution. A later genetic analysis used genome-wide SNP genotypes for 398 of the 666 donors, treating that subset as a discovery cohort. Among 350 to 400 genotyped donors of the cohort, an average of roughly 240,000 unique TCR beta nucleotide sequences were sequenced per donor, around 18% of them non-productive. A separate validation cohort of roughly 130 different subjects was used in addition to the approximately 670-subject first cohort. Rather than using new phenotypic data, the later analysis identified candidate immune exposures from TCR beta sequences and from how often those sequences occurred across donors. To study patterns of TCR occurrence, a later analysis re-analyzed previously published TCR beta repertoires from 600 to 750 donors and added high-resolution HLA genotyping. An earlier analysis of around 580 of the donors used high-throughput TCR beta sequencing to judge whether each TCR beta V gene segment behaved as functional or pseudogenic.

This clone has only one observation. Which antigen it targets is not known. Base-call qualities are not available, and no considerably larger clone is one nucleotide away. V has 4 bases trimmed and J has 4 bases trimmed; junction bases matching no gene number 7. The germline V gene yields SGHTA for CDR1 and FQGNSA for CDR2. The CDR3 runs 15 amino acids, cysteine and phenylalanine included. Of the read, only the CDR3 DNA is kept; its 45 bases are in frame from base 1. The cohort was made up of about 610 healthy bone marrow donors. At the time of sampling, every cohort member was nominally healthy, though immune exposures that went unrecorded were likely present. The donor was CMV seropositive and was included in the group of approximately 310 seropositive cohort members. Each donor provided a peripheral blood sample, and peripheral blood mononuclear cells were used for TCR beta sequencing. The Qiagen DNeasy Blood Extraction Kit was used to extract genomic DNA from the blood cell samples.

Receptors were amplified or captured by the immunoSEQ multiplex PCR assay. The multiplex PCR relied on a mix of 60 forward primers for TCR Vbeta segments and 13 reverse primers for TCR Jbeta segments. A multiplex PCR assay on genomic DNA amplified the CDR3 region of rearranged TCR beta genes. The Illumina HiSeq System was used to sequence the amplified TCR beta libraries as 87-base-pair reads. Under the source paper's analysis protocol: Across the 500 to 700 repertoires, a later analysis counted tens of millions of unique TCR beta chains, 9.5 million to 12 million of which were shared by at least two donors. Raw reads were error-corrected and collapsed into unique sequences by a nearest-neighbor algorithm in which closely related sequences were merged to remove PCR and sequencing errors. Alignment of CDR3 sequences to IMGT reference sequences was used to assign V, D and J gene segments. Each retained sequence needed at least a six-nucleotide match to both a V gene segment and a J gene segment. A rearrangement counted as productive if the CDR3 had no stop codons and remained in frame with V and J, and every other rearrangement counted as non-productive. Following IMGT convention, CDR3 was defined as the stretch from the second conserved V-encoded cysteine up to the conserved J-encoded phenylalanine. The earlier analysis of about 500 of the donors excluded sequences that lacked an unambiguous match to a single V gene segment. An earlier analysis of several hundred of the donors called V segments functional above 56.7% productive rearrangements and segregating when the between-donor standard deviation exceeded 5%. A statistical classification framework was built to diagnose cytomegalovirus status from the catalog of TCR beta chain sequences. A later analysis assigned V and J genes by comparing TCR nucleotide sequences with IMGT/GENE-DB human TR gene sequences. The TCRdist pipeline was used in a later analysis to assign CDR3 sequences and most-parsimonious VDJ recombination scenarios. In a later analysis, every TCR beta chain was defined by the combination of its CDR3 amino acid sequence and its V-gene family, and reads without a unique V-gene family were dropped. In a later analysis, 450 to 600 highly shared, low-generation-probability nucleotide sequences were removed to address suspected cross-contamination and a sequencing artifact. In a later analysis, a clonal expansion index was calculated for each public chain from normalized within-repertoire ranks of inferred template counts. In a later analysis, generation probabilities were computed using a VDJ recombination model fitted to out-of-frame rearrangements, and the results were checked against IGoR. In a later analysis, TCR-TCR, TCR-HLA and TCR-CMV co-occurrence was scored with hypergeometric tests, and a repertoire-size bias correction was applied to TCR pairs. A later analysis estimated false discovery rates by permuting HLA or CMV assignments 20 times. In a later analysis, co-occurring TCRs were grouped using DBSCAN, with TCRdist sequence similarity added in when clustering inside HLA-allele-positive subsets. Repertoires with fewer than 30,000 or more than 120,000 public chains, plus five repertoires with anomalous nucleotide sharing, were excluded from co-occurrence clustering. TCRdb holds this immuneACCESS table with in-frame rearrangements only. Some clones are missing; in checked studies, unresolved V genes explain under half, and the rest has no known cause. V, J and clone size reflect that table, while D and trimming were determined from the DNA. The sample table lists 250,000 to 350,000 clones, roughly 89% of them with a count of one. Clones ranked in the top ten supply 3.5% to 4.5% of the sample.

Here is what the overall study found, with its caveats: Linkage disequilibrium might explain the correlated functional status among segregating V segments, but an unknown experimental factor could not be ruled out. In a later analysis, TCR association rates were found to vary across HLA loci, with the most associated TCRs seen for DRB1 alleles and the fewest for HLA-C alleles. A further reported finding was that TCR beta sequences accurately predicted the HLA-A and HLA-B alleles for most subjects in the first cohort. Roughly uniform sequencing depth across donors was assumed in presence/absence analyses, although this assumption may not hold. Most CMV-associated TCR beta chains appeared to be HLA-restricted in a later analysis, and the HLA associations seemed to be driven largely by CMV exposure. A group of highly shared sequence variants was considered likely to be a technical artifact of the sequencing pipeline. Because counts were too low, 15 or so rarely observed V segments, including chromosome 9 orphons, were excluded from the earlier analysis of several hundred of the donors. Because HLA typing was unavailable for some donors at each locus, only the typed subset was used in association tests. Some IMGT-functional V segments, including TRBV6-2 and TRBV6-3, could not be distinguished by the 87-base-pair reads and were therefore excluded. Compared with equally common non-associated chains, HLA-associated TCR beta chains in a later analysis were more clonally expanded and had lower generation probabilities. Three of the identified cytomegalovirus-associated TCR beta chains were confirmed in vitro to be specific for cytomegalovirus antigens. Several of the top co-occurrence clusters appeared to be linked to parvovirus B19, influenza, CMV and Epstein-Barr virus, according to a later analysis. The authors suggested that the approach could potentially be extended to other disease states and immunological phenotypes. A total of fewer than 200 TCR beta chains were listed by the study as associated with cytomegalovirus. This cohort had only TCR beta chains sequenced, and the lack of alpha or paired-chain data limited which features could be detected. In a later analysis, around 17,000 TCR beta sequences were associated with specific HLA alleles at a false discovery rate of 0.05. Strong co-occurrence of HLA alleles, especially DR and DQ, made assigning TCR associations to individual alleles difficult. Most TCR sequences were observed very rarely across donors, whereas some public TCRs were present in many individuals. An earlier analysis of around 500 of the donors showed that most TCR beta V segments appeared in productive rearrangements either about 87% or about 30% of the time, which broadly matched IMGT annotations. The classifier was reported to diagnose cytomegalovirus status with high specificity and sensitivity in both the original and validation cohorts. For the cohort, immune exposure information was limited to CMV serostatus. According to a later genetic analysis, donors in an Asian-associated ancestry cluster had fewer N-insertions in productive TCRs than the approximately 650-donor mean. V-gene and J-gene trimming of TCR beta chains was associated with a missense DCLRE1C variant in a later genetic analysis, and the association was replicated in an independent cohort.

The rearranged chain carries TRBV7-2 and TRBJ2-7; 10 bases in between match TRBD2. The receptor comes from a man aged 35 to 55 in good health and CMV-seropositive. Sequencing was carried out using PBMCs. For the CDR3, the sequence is CASSSPSGRRYEQYF. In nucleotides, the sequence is TGTGCCAGCAGCTCCCCTAGCGGGAGAAGGTACGAGCAGTACTTC.